The sequence of this T cell receptor beta chain was determined in a study of blood T cell repertoires in COVID-19. Generated by immunoSEQ multiplex PCR, the TCRdb table keeps only in-frame clones and is missing some. The sample has about 240,000 clones, about 85% seen once. The V end lost 6 bases, the J end lost 4 bases, and 19 bases lay between the germline ends. This CDR3 is built from 16 residues. The germline V gene encodes CDR1 MNHEY and CDR2 SVGEGT. The sample taken for sequencing was peripheral blood. This TCR came from a man younger than 45 who had recovered from COVID-19. This chain links TRBV6-2 or TRBV6-3 with TRBJ1-5; D is possibly TRBD1 (5 bases). In DNA, the CDR3 is TGTGCCAGCAGCATAGTCACAGGTTCACGGAATCAGCCCCAGCATTTT. Its protein is CASSIVTGSRNQPQHF.